One T cell receptor (beta chain) is described in this entry. The libraries were made with immunoSEQ v3. Repertoires were generated with immunoSEQ multiplex PCR, while TCRdb's copy carries only in-frame clones and drops some. The sample yields 35,000 to 55,000 clones, roughly 85% seen once. This CDR3 is 13 amino acids long. J gave up 4 bases and V 0 bases, and 0 bases lay outside the gene matches. Looked up from germline, CDR1 is SGHNT and CDR2 is YYREEE (reference sequence). This specimen comes from a study of TIL therapy for anti-PD-1-resistant metastatic lung cancer. Documented time point: pre-treatment sample, taken before nivolumab and TIL therapy. Enrollment ran from October 2017 to January 2020.

The TCR originated in a man between 65 and 85 years old with non-small cell lung cancer. Sequenced material: blood, taken at baseline. V is TRBV5-4 and J is TRBJ1-2, with 7 bases lining up with TRBD1. The CDR3 region has the DNA TGTGCCAGCAGCTTGGACAGGGGCTATGGCTACACCTTC. Translated, it gives CASSLDRGYGYTF.